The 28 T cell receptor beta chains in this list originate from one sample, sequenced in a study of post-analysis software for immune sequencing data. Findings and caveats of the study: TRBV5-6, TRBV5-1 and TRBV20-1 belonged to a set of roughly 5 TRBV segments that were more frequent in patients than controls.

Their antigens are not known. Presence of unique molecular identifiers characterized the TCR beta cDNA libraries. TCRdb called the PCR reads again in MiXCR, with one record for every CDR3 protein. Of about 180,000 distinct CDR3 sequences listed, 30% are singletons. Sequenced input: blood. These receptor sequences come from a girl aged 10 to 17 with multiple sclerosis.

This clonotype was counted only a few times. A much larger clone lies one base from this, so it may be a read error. The CDR3 DNA is TGCGCCAGCAGCTTGGACCGGGCCTCCCAAGAGACCCAGTTCTTC. Translating it yields CASSLDRASQETQFF. The chain recombines TRBV5-1 with TRBJ2-1; D is unclear. The germline V gene has CDR1 SGHRS and CDR2 YFSETQ. CDR3 length equals 15 residues. The germline V and J ends were trimmed by 0 bases and 13 bases, with 20 bases remaining between them.

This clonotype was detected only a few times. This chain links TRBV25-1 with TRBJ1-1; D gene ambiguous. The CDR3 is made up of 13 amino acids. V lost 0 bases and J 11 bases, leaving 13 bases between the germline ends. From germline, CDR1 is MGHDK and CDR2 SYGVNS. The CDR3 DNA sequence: TGTGCCAGCAGTGAATACTGGGCAGTCTCGGCTTTCTTT. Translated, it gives CASSEYWAVSAFF. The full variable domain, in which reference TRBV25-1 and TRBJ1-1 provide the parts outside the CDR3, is EADIYQTPRYLVIGTGKKITLECSQTMGHDKMYWYQQDPGMELHLIHYSYGVNSTEKGDLSSESTVSRIRTEHFPLTLESARPSHTSQYLCASSEYWAVSAFFGQGTRLTVV.

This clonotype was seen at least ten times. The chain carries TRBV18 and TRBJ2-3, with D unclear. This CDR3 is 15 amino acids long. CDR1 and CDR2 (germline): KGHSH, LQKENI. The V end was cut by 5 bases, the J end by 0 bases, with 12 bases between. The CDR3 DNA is TGTGCCAGCTCAATCAGAACCGATAGCACAGATACGCAGTATTTT. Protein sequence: CASSIRTDSTDTQYF.

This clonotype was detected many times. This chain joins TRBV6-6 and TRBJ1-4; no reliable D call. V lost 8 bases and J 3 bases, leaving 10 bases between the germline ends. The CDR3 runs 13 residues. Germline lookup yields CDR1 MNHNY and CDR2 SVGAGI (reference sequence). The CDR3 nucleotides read TGTGCCAGCCTCGATGAGTCTAATGAAAAACTGTTTTTT. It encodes CASLDESNEKLFF.

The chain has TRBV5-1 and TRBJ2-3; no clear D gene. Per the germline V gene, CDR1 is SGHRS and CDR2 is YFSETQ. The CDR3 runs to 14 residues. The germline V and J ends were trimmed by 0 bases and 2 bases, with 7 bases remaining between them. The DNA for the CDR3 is TGCGCCAGCAGCTTGGGGCAGGCCACAGATACGCAGTATTTT. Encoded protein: CASSLGQATDTQYF. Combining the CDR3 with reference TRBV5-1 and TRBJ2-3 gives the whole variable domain KAGVTQTPRYLIKTRGQQVTLSCSPISGHRSVSWYQQTPGQGLQFLFEYFSETQRNKGNFPGRFSGRQFSNSRSEMNVSTLELGDSALYLCASSLGQATDTQYFGPGTRLTVL.

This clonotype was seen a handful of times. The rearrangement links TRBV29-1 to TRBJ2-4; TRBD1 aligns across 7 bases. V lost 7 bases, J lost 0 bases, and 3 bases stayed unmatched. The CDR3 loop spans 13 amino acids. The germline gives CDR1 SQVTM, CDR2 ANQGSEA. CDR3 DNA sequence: TGCAGCGCCCCAGGGGGAGCCAAAAACATTCAGTACTTC. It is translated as CSAPGGAKNIQYF. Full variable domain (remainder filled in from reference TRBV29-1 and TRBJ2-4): SAVISQKPSRDICQRGTSLTIQCQVDSQVTMMFWYRQQPGQSLTLIATANQGSEATYESGFVIDKFPISRPNLTFSTLTVSNMSPEDSSIYLCSAPGGAKNIQYFGAGTRLSVL.

Here the CDR3 reads CASSWDGQGAEGYTF. CDR3 sequence (DNA): TGCGCCAGCAGCTGGGACGGGCAGGGGGCAGAAGGCTACACCTTC. The V and J genes are TRBV5-1 and TRBJ1-2, with 8 bases lining up with TRBD1. V gave up 3 bases and J gave up 8 bases; unmatched junction bases: 12. The CDR3 contains 15 residues. Germline-derived CDR1 and CDR2 are SGHRS and YFSETQ.

CDR3 sequence reads: CASTTTLAGGPDTQYF. The CDR3 DNA reads TGTGCCAGCACCACTACACTAGCGGGGGGTCCAGATACGCAGTATTTT. The chain is built from TRBV12-3 or TRBV12-4 and TRBJ2-3; 12 positions match TRBD2. V lost 7 bases to trimming and J lost 4 bases; unmatched junction nucleotides: 9. The CDR3 runs 16 residues.

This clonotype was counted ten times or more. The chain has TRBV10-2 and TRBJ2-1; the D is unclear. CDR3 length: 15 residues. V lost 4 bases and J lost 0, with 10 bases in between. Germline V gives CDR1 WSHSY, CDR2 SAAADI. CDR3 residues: CASSGPPSSYNEQFF. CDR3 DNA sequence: TGCGCCAGCAGTGGTCCCCCCTCCTCCTACAATGAGCAGTTCTTC.

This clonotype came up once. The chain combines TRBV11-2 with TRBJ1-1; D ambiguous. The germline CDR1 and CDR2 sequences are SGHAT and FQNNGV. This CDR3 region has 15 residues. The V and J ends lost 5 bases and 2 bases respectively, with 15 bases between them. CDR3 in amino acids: CASSALRALNTEAFF. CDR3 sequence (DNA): TGTGCCAGCAGCGCCCTTCGGGCCCTTAACACTGAAGCTTTCTTT.

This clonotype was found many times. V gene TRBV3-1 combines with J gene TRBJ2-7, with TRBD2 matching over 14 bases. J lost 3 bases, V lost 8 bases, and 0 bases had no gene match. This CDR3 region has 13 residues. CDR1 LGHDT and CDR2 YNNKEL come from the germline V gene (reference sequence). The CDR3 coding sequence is TGTGCCAGCGGGACTAGCGGGAGCTACGAGCAGTACTTC. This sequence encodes CASGTSGSYEQYF.

CDR3 protein: CASSHFIFGGADTQYF. Written as DNA, the CDR3 is TGTGCCAGCAGCCACTTCATTTTCGGGGGCGCAGATACGCAGTATTTT. The chain has TRBV14 and TRBJ2-3, with D possibly called TRBD1 or TRBD2 (6 bases each). CDR3 size: 16 residues. The ends were cut back, 3 bases at V and 4 bases at J, with 17 bases in the middle. Germline CDR1 and CDR2: SGHDN and FVKESK.

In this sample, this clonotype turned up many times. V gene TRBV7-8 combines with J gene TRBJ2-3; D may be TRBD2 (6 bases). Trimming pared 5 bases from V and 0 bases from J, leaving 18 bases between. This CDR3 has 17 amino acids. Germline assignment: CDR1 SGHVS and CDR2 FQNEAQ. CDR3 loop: CASSPTGTLTSTDTQYF. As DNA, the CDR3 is TGTGCCAGCAGCCCAACCGGGACTCTTACTAGCACAGATACGCAGTATTTT.

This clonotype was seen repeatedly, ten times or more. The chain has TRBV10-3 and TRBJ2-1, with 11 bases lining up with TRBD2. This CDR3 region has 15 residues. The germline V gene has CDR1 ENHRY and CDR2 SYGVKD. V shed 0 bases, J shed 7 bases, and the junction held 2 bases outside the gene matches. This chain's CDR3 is CAISESSSGRNEQFF. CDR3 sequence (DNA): TGTGCCATCAGTGAGTCATCTAGCGGGAGGAATGAGCAGTTCTTC.

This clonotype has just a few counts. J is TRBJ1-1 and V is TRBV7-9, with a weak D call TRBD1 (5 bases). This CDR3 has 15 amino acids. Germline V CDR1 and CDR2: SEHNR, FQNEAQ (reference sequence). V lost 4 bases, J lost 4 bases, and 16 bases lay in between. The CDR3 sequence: CASSSSMGGTTEAFF. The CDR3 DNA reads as TGTGCCAGCAGCTCAAGCATGGGGGGGACCACTGAAGCTTTCTTT.

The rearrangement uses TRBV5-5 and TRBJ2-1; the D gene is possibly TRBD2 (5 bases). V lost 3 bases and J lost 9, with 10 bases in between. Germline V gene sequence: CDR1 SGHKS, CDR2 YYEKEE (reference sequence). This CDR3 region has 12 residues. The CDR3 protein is CASSWTVSEQFF. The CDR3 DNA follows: TGTGCCAGCAGCTGGACTGTAAGTGAGCAGTTCTTC.

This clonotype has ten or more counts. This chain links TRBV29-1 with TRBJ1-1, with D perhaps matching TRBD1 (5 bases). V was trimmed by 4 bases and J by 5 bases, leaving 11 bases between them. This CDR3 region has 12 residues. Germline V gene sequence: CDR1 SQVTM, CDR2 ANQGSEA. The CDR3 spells CSVALGETEAFF. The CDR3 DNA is TGCAGCGTTGCTTTAGGGGAGACTGAAGCTTTCTTT.

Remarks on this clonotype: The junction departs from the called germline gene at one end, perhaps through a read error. For the CDR3, the DNA is TGTGCCAGCAGTTTTACCTTCAGCACAGATGCGCAGTATTTT. This translates into CASSFTFSTDAQYF. The chain links TRBV12-3 or TRBV12-4 to TRBJ2-3; D gene unclear. The CDR3 has 14 amino acids.

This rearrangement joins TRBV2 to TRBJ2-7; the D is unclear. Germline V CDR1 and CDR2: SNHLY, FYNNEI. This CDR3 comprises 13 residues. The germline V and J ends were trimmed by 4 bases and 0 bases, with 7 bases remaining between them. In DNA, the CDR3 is TGTGCCAGCAGTGTGGCAAGCTCCTACGAGCAGTACTTC. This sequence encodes CASSVASSYEQYF.

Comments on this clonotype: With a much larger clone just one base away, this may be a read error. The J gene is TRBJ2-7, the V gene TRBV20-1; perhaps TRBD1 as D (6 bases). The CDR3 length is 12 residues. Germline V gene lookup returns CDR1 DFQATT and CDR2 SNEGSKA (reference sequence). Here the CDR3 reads CRARDNSYEQYF. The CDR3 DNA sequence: TGCAGGGCTAGGGACAATTCCTACGAGCAGTACTTC.

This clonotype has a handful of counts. CDR3 nucleotide sequence: TGTGCCAGCAGTTCCCGGACAGGGGGCACCGGGGAGCTGTTTTTT. As protein: CASSSRTGGTGELFF. The chain couples TRBV27 to TRBJ2-2; TRBD1 matches at 10 bases. V lost 4 bases, J lost 4 bases, and 3 bases stayed unmatched. CDR1 and CDR2 (germline): MNHEY, SMNVEV (reference sequence). The CDR3 covers 15 residues.

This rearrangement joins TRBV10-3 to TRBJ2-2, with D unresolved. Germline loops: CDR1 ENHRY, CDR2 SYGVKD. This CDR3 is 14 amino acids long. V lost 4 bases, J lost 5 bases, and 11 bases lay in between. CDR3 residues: CAISVVGETGELFF. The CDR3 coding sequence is TGTGCCATCAGTGTAGTGGGTGAAACCGGGGAGCTGTTTTTT.

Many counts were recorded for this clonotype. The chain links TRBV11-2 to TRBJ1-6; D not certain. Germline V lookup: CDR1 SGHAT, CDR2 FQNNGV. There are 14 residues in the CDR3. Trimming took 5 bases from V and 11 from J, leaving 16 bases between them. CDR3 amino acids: CASSQAQNVAPLHF. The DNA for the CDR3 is TGTGCCAGCAGCCAAGCCCAGAACGTGGCACCCCTCCACTTT.

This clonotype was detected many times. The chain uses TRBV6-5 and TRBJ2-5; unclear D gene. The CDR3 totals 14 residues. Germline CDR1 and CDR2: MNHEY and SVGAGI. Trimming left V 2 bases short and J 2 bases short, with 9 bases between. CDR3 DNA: TGTGCCAGCAGTTACGGGCCCTTACAAGAGACCCAGTACTTC. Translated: CASSYGPLQETQYF.

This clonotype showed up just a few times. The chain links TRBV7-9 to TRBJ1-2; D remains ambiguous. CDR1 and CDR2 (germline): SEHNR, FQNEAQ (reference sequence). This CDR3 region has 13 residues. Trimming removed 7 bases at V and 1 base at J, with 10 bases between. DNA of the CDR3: TGTGCCAGCACCCCTGGGCGTAACTATGGCTACACCTTC. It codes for CASTPGRNYGYTF.

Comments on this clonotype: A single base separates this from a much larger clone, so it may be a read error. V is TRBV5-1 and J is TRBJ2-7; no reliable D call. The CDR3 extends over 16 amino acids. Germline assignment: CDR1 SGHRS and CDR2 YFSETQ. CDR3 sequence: CASSLRSRSDSYKQYF. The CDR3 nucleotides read TGCGCCAGCAGCTTGAGGTCCAGGTCCGACTCCTACAAGCAGTACTTC.

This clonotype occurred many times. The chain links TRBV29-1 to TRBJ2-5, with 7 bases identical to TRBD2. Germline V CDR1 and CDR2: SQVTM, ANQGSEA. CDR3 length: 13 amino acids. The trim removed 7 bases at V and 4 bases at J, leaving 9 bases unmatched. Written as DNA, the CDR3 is TGCAGCGGAGACTCGGGAGGTAGAGAGACCCAGTACTTC. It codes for CSGDSGGRETQYF.

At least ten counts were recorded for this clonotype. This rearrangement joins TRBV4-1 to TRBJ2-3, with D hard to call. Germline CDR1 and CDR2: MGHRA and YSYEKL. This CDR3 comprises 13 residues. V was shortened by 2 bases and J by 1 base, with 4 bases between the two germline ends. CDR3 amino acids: CASSQSGTDTQYF. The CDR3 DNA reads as TGCGCCAGCAGCCAAAGCGGCACAGATACGCAGTATTTT.